The 29 T cell receptor beta chains reported below all come from one sample, sequenced in a study of shared clonotypes between healthy human individuals. In the naive CD8 group, cells lacked CD45RO and were positively selected for CCR7, so terminally differentiated effector memory CD45RA+ cells were left out. The data were produced by immunoSEQ multiplex PCR, yet TCRdb's version contains in-frame clones alone and is incomplete. The sample lists roughly 810,000 clones, approximately 96% occurring once. What was sequenced was naive CD8+ T cells sorted from blood. The source is a man aged 25-45 years in good health.

The rearrangement links TRBV6-1 to TRBJ2-7; D is unresolved. The CDR3 is 15 amino acids. Germline V lookup: CDR1 MNHNS, CDR2 SASEGT. Deletions cut 6 bases from V and 0 bases from J, with 15 bases between. CDR3 in amino acids: CASRTDQSSSYEQYF. DNA for the CDR3: TGTGCCAGCAGGACGGACCAATCTAGCTCCTACGAGCAGTACTTC.

In DNA form, the CDR3 reads TGTGCCAGCAGCGAGGGGGTAGGGGATGGCGAGACCCAGTACTTC. It specifies CASSEGVGDGETQYF. The chain uses TRBV9 and TRBJ2-5; tentatively, D is TRBD1 (6 bases). Per germline, CDR1 SGDLS and CDR2 YYNGEE. Trimming pared 3 bases from V and 5 bases from J, leaving 17 bases between. The CDR3 length is 15 residues.

This clone has a single count. The chain recombines TRBV6-5 with TRBJ2-7; D possibly corresponds to TRBD2 (5 bases). V lost 10 bases and J 0 bases, leaving 19 bases between the germline ends. Germline CDR1 MNHEY, CDR2 SVGAGI. This CDR3 comprises 15 residues. CDR3 region: CATRGRVLLSYEQYF. The CDR3, as DNA: TGTGCCACCAGAGGGCGGGTACTCCTCTCCTACGAGCAGTACTTC.

This clone occurred once. V usage is TRBV6-5 and J usage is TRBJ1-1; no clear D. CDR3 length equals 12 residues. Germline CDR1 reads MNHEY; CDR2 reads SVGAGI. V lost 4 bases and J 3 bases, leaving 6 bases between the germline ends. The CDR3: CASSFGDTEAFF. The CDR3 region has the DNA TGTGCCAGCAGTTTTGGGGACACTGAAGCTTTCTTT.

The rearrangement uses TRBV29-1 and TRBJ2-7; D possibly corresponds to TRBD2 (5 bases). The CDR3 runs to 11 residues. Germline V gene sequence: CDR1 SQVTM, CDR2 ANQGSEA. Trimming cost V 7 bases and J 0 bases, with 7 bases left between them. In nucleotides, the CDR3 is TGCAGCGCGGGATACTCCTACGAGCAGTACTTC. Translated: CSAGYSYEQYF.

On this clone: Other DNA sequences in this specimen translate into the identical CDR3. The rearrangement links TRBV19 to TRBJ1-1; the D gene is possibly TRBD1 (5 bases). Germline V gives CDR1 LNHDA, CDR2 SQIVND (reference sequence). Trimming cost V 3 bases and J 1 base, with 6 bases left between them. The CDR3 loop spans 13 amino acids. CDR3 DNA: TGTGCCAGTAGTATTGGGGGGAACACTGAAGCTTTCTTT. It specifies CASSIGGNTEAFF.

This chain connects TRBV11-2 to TRBJ2-1, with 7 bases that match TRBD1. The CDR3 has 12 amino acids. V lost 5 bases to trimming and J lost 9 bases; unmatched junction nucleotides: 4. Germline CDR1 and CDR2: SGHAT and FQNNGV. As DNA, the CDR3 is TGTGCCAGCAGCGCCACAGGGGTTGAGCAGTTCTTC. Translating it yields CASSATGVEQFF. Using reference TRBV11-2 and TRBJ2-1 for the parts outside the CDR3, the full variable domain is EAGVAQSPRYKIIEKRQSVAFWCNPISGHATLYWYQQILGQGPKLLIQFQNNGVVDDSQLPKDRFSAERLKGVDSTLKIQPAKLEDSAVYLCASSATGVEQFFGPGTRLTVL.

The chain employs TRBV29-1 and TRBJ2-4; no definite D call. Germline values: CDR1 SQVTM, CDR2 ANQGSEA. This CDR3 has 12 residues. The germline V and J ends were trimmed by 3 bases and 4 bases, with 7 bases remaining between them. The CDR3 bases are TGCAGCGTTGAGGTGGGAAAAAACATTCAGTACTTC. Translating it yields CSVEVGKNIQYF.

DNA for the CDR3: TGCGCCAGCAGCTTGGGGCTAGGGGACTACAATCAGCCCCAGCATTTT. This sequence encodes CASSLGLGDYNQPQHF. The chain carries TRBV5-1 and TRBJ1-5, with a possible D match to TRBD1 (5 bases). V lost 0 bases and J lost 3, with 13 bases in between. The CDR3 sequence is 16 residues long. The germline gives CDR1 SGHRS, CDR2 YFSETQ.

The V gene is TRBV6-5, the J gene TRBJ2-7, with 7 bases that match TRBD2. CDR3 length: 14 residues. Germline assignment: CDR1 MNHEY and CDR2 SVGAGI. The ends lost 6 bases at V and 7 bases at J; junction bases unmatched: 12. The CDR3 loop is CASSPSGDFFEQYF. CDR3 nucleotides: TGTGCCAGCAGCCCAAGCGGGGACTTTTTTGAGCAGTACTTC.

V usage is TRBV5-1 and J usage is TRBJ2-2; D may be TRBD1 or TRBD2 (5 bases each). The CDR3 runs to 14 residues. Germline V gene data show CDR1 as SGHRS and CDR2 as YFSETQ. V shed 3 bases and J shed 7 bases, with 13 bases lying between them. In nucleotides, the CDR3 is TGCGCCAGCAGCTACGGGACGGTACGCGGGGAGCTGTTTTTT. Translation: CASSYGTVRGELFF.

This rearrangement joins TRBV11-2 to TRBJ2-6; D gene ambiguous. Germline V CDR1 and CDR2: SGHAT, FQNNGV. The CDR3 has 14 amino acids. With 3 bases removed from V and 0 bases from J, the gap between germline ends came to 3 bases. The CDR3 spells CASSLFSGANVLTF. The CDR3 nucleotides read TGTGCCAGCAGCTTGTTCTCTGGGGCCAACGTCCTGACTTTC.

The CDR3 loop is CALGDRAADTQYF. CDR3 nucleotide sequence: TGTGCCCTCGGGGACAGGGCGGCAGATACGCAGTATTTT. This sequence joins TRBV27 and TRBJ2-3; TRBD1 aligns across 9 bases. Per the germline V gene, CDR1 is MNHEY and CDR2 is SMNVEV (reference sequence). J lost 4 bases, V lost 11 bases, and 7 bases had no gene match. The CDR3 has 13 residues.

The chain joins TRBV29-1 to TRBJ2-7; D is tentatively TRBD1 or TRBD2 (7 bases each). The CDR3 sequence is 13 residues long. Deletions cut 5 bases from V and 2 bases from J, with 13 bases between. Germline CDR1 and CDR2: SQVTM and ANQGSEA. CDR3: CSVTTGRAYEQYF. CDR3 in DNA: TGCAGCGTTACGACAGGGAGGGCCTACGAGCAGTACTTC.

The chain couples TRBV7-2 to TRBJ1-4; TRBD1 might be the D (6 bases). V gave up 10 bases and J gave up 3 bases, with 15 bases separating them. Germline lookup yields CDR1 SGHTA and CDR2 FQGNSA. This CDR3 region has 14 residues. CDR3 protein: CATRPRGPNEKLFF. For the CDR3, the DNA is TGTGCCACCCGTCCCAGGGGCCCTAATGAAAAACTGTTTTTT. Filled out from reference TRBV7-2 and TRBJ1-4, the complete variable domain reads GAGVSQSPSNKVTEKGKDVELRCDPISGHTALYWYRQSLGQGLEFLIYFQGNSAPDKSGLPSDRFSAERTGGSVSTLTIQRTQQEDSAVYLCATRPRGPNEKLFFGSGTQLSVL.

The V gene is TRBV6-6, the J gene TRBJ2-1, with 8 bases lining up with TRBD2. The CDR3 has 15 amino acids. Germline CDR1 MNHNY, CDR2 SVGAGI (reference sequence). J gave up 6 bases and V 4 bases, and 8 bases lay outside the gene matches. CDR3 sequence: CASSFAGGPLNEQFF. Written as DNA, the CDR3 is TGTGCCAGCAGTTTCGCGGGAGGTCCCCTCAATGAGCAGTTCTTC.

The count of this clone is one. The chain recombines TRBV7-2 with TRBJ2-3; the D gene is possibly TRBD2 (6 bases). Germline V CDR1 and CDR2: SGHTA, FQGNSA. The V gene lost 8 bases and the J gene lost 4 bases, with 13 bases spanning the gap. The CDR3 runs 13 residues. The CDR3 region is CASYYGSADTQYF. The CDR3 nucleotides read TGTGCCAGCTATTACGGGAGCGCAGATACGCAGTATTTT.

This chain uses TRBV9 with TRBJ1-1; D gene ambiguous. The CDR3 extends over 12 amino acids. Germline CDR1 and CDR2: SGDLS and YYNGEE. Trimming left V 3 bases short and J 5 bases short, with 8 bases between. The CDR3, as DNA: TGTGCCAGCAGCGCGGGTGGGACTGAAGCTTTCTTT. Amino acids: CASSAGGTEAFF.

The chain is built from TRBV4-3 and TRBJ1-1; D is perhaps TRBD1 (5 bases). The CDR3 is 14 residues long. Germline CDR1 is LGHNA and CDR2 is YSLEER. V lost 4 bases to trimming and J lost 6 bases, with 15 bases between them. Here the CDR3 reads CASSPNGGWPEAFF. The CDR3 coding sequence is TGCGCCAGCAGCCCGAACGGGGGTTGGCCTGAAGCTTTCTTT.

This clone was found once. This chain links TRBV7-6 with TRBJ1-5; a possible D gene is TRBD1 (6 bases). The V and J ends lost 8 bases and 0 bases respectively, with 20 bases between them. The CDR3 length is 17 residues. Germline CDR1 and CDR2: SGHVS and FNYEAQ. The CDR3 protein is CASRSPGRGYSNQPQHF. CDR3 in DNA: TGTGCCAGCCGAAGTCCAGGGAGGGGGTATAGCAATCAGCCCCAGCATTTT.

The chain carries TRBV28 and TRBJ1-4, with unresolved D. This CDR3 region has 15 residues. Per the germline V gene, CDR1 is MDHEN and CDR2 is SYDVKM. Trimming cost V 8 bases and J 1 base, with 14 bases left between them. The CDR3, as DNA: TGTGCCAGCGGGGAAAGAGGAGGAACTAATGAAAAACTGTTTTTT. Residues: CASGERGGTNEKLFF.

V is TRBV28 and J is TRBJ2-3; TRBD2 matches 13 bases. The trim removed 5 bases at V and 6 bases at J, leaving 8 bases unmatched. This CDR3 is 16 amino acids long. Germline CDR1 MDHEN, CDR2 SYDVKM. The CDR3 DNA follows: TGTGCCAGCAGTCGACCAACTAGCGGGAGGGTCGATACGCAGTATTTT. The encoded protein is CASSRPTSGRVDTQYF.

Concerning this clone: Other DNA sequences within the sample encode an identical CDR3. The chain has TRBV4-1 and TRBJ2-7, with D perhaps matching TRBD1 or TRBD2 (5 bases each). The CDR3 has 13 amino acids. With 1 base removed from V and 2 bases from J, the gap between germline ends came to 6 bases. CDR1 is MGHRA and CDR2 is YSYEKL in the germline V gene. CDR3 in amino acids: CASSQAGPYEQYF. DNA for the CDR3: TGCGCCAGCAGCCAAGCGGGACCCTACGAGCAGTACTTC.

The gene calls are TRBV6-6 and TRBJ2-5; D possibly matches TRBD1 or TRBD2 (6 bases each). The CDR3 sequence is 14 residues long. CDR1 is MNHNY and CDR2 is SVGAGI in the germline V gene (reference sequence). V gave up 8 bases and J gave up 2 bases, with 15 bases separating them. The CDR3 DNA is TGTGCCAGCGGCGGTAGAGGGGGGCAAGAGACCCAGTACTTC. It translates to CASGGRGGQETQYF.

This rearrangement joins TRBV10-2 to TRBJ2-5; D gene uncertain. V lost 0 bases and J 5 bases, leaving 10 bases between the germline ends. Per germline, CDR1 WSHSY and CDR2 SAAADI. This CDR3 contains 14 residues. The CDR3 protein is CASSESRIRETQYF. The CDR3 region has the DNA TGCGCCAGCAGTGAGTCAAGAATACGGGAGACCCAGTACTTC.

The chain recombines TRBV4-1 with TRBJ2-7; tentatively, D is TRBD1 or TRBD2 (5 bases each). The CDR3 is 15 amino acids. Germline CDR1 is MGHRA and CDR2 is YSYEKL. The V end was cut by 4 bases, the J end by 0 bases, with 13 bases between. The CDR3 bases are TGCGCCAGCAGCCCAGGGTCCGGGAACTCCTACGAGCAGTACTTC. Translation gives CASSPGSGNSYEQYF.

A single count supports this clone. This rearrangement joins TRBV7-6 to TRBJ2-1, with 11 bases matching TRBD2. V gave up 6 bases and J gave up 4 bases; unmatched junction bases: 8. CDR3 length equals 16 residues. Germline values: CDR1 SGHVS, CDR2 FNYEAQ. The DNA of the CDR3 is TGTGCCAGCAGTCCCGGGACTAGCGGCAGTTACAATGAGCAGTTCTTC. It is translated as CASSPGTSGSYNEQFF.

DNA of the CDR3: TGCGCCAGCAGCTTAGACAGTCCTCTCTATGGCTACACCTTC. This translates into CASSLDSPLYGYTF. The rearrangement uses TRBV5-1 and TRBJ1-2, with a weak D call TRBD1 (5 bases). The length of the CDR3 is 14 residues. V was cut by 2 bases and J by 4 bases, with 12 bases left in between. Germline V CDR1 and CDR2: SGHRS, YFSETQ.

The chain carries TRBV13 and TRBJ2-1, with 8 nucleotides matching TRBD1. CDR1 is PRHDT and CDR2 is FYEKMQ in the germline V gene (reference sequence). With V trimmed by 4 bases and J by 5 bases, 7 bases remained unmatched. The CDR3 is 15 residues long. CDR3 loop: CASSSRGQGNNEQFF. As DNA, the CDR3 is TGTGCCAGCAGCTCCAGGGGGCAGGGGAACAATGAGCAGTTCTTC. The full variable domain, rest sourced from reference TRBV13 and TRBJ2-1, is AAGVIQSPRHLIKEKRETATLKCYPIPRHDTVYWYQQGPGQDPQFLISFYEKMQSDKGSIPDRFSAQQFSDYHSELNMSSLELGDSALYFCASSSRGQGNNEQFFGPGTRLTVL.